This entry lists 20 T cell receptor beta chains sequenced from one sample in a study of T cell changes during pregnancy in multiple sclerosis (dated by TCRdb to 2018 to 2020). The library was built by means of the immunoSEQ multiplex PCR assay. In its TCRdb copy, this immuneACCESS table keeps in-frame sequences only and misses some clones. Where compared with another copy, unresolved V genes explain less than half of these, and the others have no known cause. This sample has about 31,000 clones in its table, and 90% of those were observed once. The ten largest clones add up to approximately 4.5% of the sample. The sequencing here drew on CD8+ T cells from peripheral blood mononuclear cells, taken in the second trimester of pregnancy. The receptor set was obtained from a female donor with multiple sclerosis, enrolled in a pregnancy study.

The chain carries TRBV27 and TRBJ1-5, with 9 nucleotides matching TRBD1. The ends lost 5 bases at V and 1 base at J; junction bases unmatched: 3. CDR3 length: 15 residues. Germline assignment: CDR1 MNHEY and CDR2 SMNVEV (reference sequence). CDR3 amino acids: CASSVGTGSNQPQHF. The CDR3, as DNA: TGTGCCAGCAGTGTGGGGACAGGGAGCAATCAGCCCCAGCATTTT.

V usage is TRBV7-9 and J usage is TRBJ2-7, with TRBD1 matching 7 bases. The CDR3 sequence is 14 residues long. V shed 5 bases, J shed 2 bases, and the junction held 6 bases outside the gene matches. The germline V gene encodes CDR1 SEHNR and CDR2 FQNEAQ (reference sequence). Here the CDR3 reads CASSAGTAPYEQYF. CDR3 DNA: TGTGCCAGCAGCGCAGGGACAGCCCCCTACGAGCAGTACTTC.

The V call is TRBV6-1, the J call TRBJ2-1, with 14 nucleotides matching TRBD2. This CDR3 is 15 amino acids long. Germline CDR1 reads MNHNS; CDR2 reads SASEGT. With 4 bases clipped from V and 9 bases from J, the junction kept 5 bases outside the gene matches. The CDR3 DNA is TGTGCCAGCAGTGGACTAGCGGGAGGGCCGGGTGAGCAGTTCTTC. Translation gives CASSGLAGGPGEQFF.

The V call is TRBV6-5, the J call TRBJ1-1, with D perhaps matching TRBD1 (6 bases). This CDR3 has 13 amino acids. V gave up 5 bases and J gave up 7 bases, with 14 bases separating them. The V gene's germline CDR1 is MNHEY and CDR2 SVGAGI. CDR3 amino acids: CASSLTGPLEAFF. As DNA, the CDR3 is TGTGCCAGCAGTCTTACAGGGCCCCTTGAAGCTTTCTTT.

The chain recombines TRBV7-2 with TRBJ2-3; 9 nucleotides agree with TRBD1. V lost 1 base, J lost 5 bases, and 4 bases stayed unmatched. Germline loops: CDR1 SGHTA, CDR2 FQGNSA. CDR3 length equals 15 residues. CDR3 residues: CASSLGTGVGDTQYF. The CDR3 DNA reads as TGTGCCAGCAGCTTAGGGACAGGGGTTGGAGATACGCAGTATTTT. The whole variable domain, filled in from reference TRBV7-2 and TRBJ2-3, reads GAGVSQSPSNKVTEKGKDVELRCDPISGHTALYWYRQSLGQGLEFLIYFQGNSAPDKSGLPSDRFSAERTGGSVSTLTIQRTQQEDSAVYLCASSLGTGVGDTQYFGPGTRLTVL.

The CDR3: CASSLFPTGLEKLFF. The DNA of the CDR3 is TGTGCCAGCAGCTTATTTCCGACAGGGCTTGAAAAACTGTTTTTT. This sequence joins TRBV7-2 and TRBJ1-4; TRBD1 aligns across 7 bases. CDR3 length equals 15 residues. Trimming took 2 bases from V and 7 from J; bases not matched to a gene: 7. The germline V gene encodes CDR1 SGHTA and CDR2 FQGNSA.

This rearrangement joins TRBV28 to TRBJ2-7; D perhaps matches TRBD2 (5 bases). The CDR3 covers 15 residues. Germline CDR1 MDHEN, CDR2 SYDVKM. The V end lost 6 bases, the J end lost 3 bases, and 18 bases lay between the germline ends. Here the CDR3 DNA reads TGTGCCAGCAGCCCCGACGGGGAATGGGGCTACGAGCAGTACTTC. This sequence encodes CASSPDGEWGYEQYF.

The CDR3 nucleotides read TGTGCCAGCAGCCAAGTCGAGGGGGCAACCTACGAGCAGTACTTC. Its translation: CASSQVEGATYEQYF. The chain couples TRBV4-2 to TRBJ2-7; TRBD1 aligns across 7 bases. The CDR3 loop spans 15 amino acids. J lost 2 bases, V lost 1 base, and 5 bases had no gene match. CDR1 and CDR2 from the germline V gene are LGHNA and YNFKEQ.

The chain couples TRBV2 to TRBJ1-1, with D perhaps matching TRBD1 (6 bases). The V gene lost 7 bases and the J gene lost 0 bases, with 12 bases spanning the gap. Germline V gene lookup returns CDR1 SNHLY and CDR2 FYNNEI. This CDR3 region has 14 residues. The CDR3 nucleotides read TGTGCCAGCAACGAGGACAGCTTGAACACTGAAGCTTTCTTT. It is translated as CASNEDSLNTEAFF.

This chain links TRBV28 with TRBJ2-5, with 9 bases aligning to TRBD1. CDR3 size: 14 residues. V gave up 3 bases and J gave up 4 bases; unmatched junction bases: 3. Germline V gene sequence: CDR1 MDHEN, CDR2 SYDVKM. The CDR3 sequence: CASSFGQGRETQYF. In nucleotides, the CDR3 is TGTGCCAGCAGTTTTGGACAGGGGAGAGAGACCCAGTACTTC.

This clone was seen once. The V and J genes are TRBV6-4 and TRBJ2-2, with 9 positions matching TRBD2. This CDR3 has 13 amino acids. J was trimmed by 5 bases and V by 9 bases; bases with no gene match: 4. Germline V gives CDR1 MRHNA, CDR2 SNTAGT. The CDR3: CASSGSETGELFF. The CDR3 coding sequence is TGTGCCAGTAGCGGGAGTGAAACCGGGGAGCTGTTTTTT.

V gene TRBV2 combines with J gene TRBJ2-7; 7 nucleotides align to TRBD1. The CDR3 length is 13 residues. The J segment lost 3 bases and the V segment lost 7 bases, leaving 6 bases of the junction unmatched. CDR1 SNHLY and CDR2 FYNNEI come from the germline V gene. In DNA, the CDR3 is TGTGCCAGCACCCGGGGACAGCACTACGAGCAGTACTTC. It codes for CASTRGQHYEQYF.

The CDR3 protein is CASSSLAPSYNEQFF. As DNA, the CDR3 is TGTGCCAGCAGCTCGCTAGCGCCCTCCTACAATGAGCAGTTCTTC. The gene calls are TRBV7-9 and TRBJ2-1; possible D gene TRBD2, 6 bases. Per germline, CDR1 SEHNR and CDR2 FQNEAQ (reference sequence). V dropped 4 bases and J dropped 0 bases, with 10 bases sitting between them. The CDR3 consists of 15 residues.

This chain uses TRBV2 with TRBJ1-4; D is unresolved. V dropped 3 bases and J dropped 0 bases, with 8 bases sitting between them. CDR3 length: 15 amino acids. Germline V gene lookup returns CDR1 SNHLY and CDR2 FYNNEI. The CDR3 loop is CASSDEHATNEKLFF. CDR3 in DNA: TGTGCCAGCAGTGACGAGCACGCAACTAATGAAAAACTGTTTTTT.

In this sample, this clone turned up a few times. This sequence joins TRBV5-6 and TRBJ2-7, with 7 bases matching TRBD1. The CDR3 is 14 residues long. The germline gives CDR1 SGHDT, CDR2 YYEEEE. V shed 0 bases and J 4 bases; nucleotides not matched to a gene: 4. The DNA of the CDR3 is TGTGCCAGCAGCTTGGGACAGGGTGGGTACGAGCAGTACTTC. Translation gives CASSLGQGGYEQYF.

The V gene is TRBV6-1, the J gene TRBJ2-1, with TRBD1 matching over 10 bases. The V segment lost 5 bases and the J segment 7 bases; nucleotides outside the gene matches: 5. The CDR3 length is 14 residues. Germline CDR1 is MNHNS and CDR2 is SASEGT. CDR3 nucleotides: TGTGCCAGCAGTCCGGGACAGGGGTTGAATGAGCAGTTCTTC. This codes for CASSPGQGLNEQFF.

CDR3 residues: CASSLGAGAYNEQFF. The CDR3 DNA reads TGTGCCAGCAGCTTAGGAGCGGGTGCCTACAATGAGCAGTTCTTC. V gene TRBV7-9 combines with J gene TRBJ2-1, with a tentative D call TRBD2 (6 bases). V was shortened by 1 base and J by 2 bases, with 9 bases between the two germline ends. The CDR3 is 15 amino acids. The germline V gene has CDR1 SEHNR and CDR2 FQNEAQ (reference sequence).

The chain combines TRBV6-5 with TRBJ1-2, with D possibly TRBD1 on 5 matching bases. The CDR3 spans 15 residues. CDR1 is MNHEY, CDR2 SVGAGI, per germline. Trimming removed 7 bases at V and 6 bases at J, with 21 bases between. The CDR3 sequence is CASTHGQELADGYTF. The CDR3 DNA is TGTGCCAGCACCCACGGACAAGAGCTGGCCGATGGCTACACCTTC.

A single count supports this clone. V and J are TRBV18 and TRBJ1-2; unclear D gene. Between the trimmed V and J ends, which lost 3 bases and 7 bases, there was a span of 12 bases. The CDR3 loop spans 13 amino acids. From germline, CDR1 is KGHSH and CDR2 LQKENI. The CDR3 sequence is CASSPRAYGGYTF. The CDR3 bases are TGTGCCAGCTCACCGAGGGCTTATGGTGGCTACACCTTC.

The CDR3: CASSLTSGTDTQYF. The CDR3 coding sequence is TGTGCCAGCAGCTTAACTAGCGGCACAGATACGCAGTATTTT. This sequence joins TRBV7-3 and TRBJ2-3, with D maybe TRBD2 (5 bases). V lost 0 bases to trimming and J lost 1 base, with 5 bases between them. This CDR3 is built from 14 residues. Per the germline V gene, CDR1 is SGHTA and CDR2 is FQGTGA.